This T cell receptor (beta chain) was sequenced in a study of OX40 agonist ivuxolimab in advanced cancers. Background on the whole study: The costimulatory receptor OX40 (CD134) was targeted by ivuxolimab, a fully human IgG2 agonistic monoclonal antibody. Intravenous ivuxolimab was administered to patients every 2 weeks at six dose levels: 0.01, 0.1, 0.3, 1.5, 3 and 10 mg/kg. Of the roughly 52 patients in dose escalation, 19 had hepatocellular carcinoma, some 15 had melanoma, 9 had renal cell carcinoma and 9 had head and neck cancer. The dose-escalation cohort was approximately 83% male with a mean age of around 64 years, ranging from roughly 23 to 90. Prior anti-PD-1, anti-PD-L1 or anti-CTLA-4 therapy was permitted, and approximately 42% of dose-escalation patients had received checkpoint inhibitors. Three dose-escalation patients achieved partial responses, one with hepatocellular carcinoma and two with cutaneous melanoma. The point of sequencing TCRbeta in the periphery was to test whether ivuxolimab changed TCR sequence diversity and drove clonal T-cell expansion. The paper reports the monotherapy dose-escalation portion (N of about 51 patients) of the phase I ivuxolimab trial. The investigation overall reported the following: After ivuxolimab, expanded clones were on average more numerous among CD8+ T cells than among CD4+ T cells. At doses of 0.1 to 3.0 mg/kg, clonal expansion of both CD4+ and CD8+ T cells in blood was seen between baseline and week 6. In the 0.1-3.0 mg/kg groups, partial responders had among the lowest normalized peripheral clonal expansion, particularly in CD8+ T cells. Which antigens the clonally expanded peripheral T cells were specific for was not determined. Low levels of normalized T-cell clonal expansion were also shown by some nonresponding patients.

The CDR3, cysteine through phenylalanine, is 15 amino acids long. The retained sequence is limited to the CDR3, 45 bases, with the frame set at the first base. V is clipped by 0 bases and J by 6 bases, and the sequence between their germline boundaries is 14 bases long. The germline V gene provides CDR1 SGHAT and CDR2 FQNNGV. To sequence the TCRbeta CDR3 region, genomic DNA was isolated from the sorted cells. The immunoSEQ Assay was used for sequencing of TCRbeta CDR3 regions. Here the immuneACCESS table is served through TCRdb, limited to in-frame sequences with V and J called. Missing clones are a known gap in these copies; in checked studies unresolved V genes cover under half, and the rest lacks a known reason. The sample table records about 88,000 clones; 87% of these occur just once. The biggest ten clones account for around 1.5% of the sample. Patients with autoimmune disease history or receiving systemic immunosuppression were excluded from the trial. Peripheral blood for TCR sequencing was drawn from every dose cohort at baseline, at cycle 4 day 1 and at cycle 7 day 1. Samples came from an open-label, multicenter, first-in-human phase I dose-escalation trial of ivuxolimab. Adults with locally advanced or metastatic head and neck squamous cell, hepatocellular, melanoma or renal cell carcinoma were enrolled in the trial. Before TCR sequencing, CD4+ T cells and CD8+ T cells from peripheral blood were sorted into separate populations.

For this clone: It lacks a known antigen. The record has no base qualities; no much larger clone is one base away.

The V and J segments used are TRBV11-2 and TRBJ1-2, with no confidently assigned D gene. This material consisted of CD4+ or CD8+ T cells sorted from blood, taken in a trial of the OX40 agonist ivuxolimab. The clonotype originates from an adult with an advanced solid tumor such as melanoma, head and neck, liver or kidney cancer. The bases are TGTGCCAGCAGCTTAGATTCCGGGTCGTCGGATGGCTACACCTTC. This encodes CASSLDSGSSDGYTF. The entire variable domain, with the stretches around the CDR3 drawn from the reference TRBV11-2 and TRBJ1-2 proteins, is EAGVAQSPRYKIIEKRQSVAFWCNPISGHATLYWYQQILGQGPKLLIQFQNNGVVDDSQLPKDRFSAERLKGVDSTLKIQPAKLEDSAVYLCASSLDSGSSDGYTFGSGTRLTVV.